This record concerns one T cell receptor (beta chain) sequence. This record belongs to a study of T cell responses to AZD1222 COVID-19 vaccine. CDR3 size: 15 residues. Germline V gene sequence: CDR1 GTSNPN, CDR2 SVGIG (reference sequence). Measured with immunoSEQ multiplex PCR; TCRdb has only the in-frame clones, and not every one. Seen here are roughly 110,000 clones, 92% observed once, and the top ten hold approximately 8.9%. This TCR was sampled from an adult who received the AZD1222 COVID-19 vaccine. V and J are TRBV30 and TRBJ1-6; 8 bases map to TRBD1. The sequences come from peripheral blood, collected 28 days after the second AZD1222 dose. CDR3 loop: CAARTGTFDNSPLHF. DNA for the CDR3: TGTGCAGCGAGGACAGGGACGTTTGATAATTCACCCCTCCACTTT.